The 6 T cell receptor beta chains given below trace back to one sample, sequenced in a study of blood T cell repertoires in COVID-19. Generated by immunoSEQ multiplex PCR, the TCRdb table keeps only in-frame clones and is missing some. The table includes tens of thousands of clones, approximately 79% detected once. The specimen was peripheral blood. The receptors derive from a man between 65 and 85 years old with acute or convalescent COVID-19.

V is TRBV7-9 and J is TRBJ1-6; TRBD1 is a possible D gene (5 bases). V dropped 5 bases and J dropped 8 bases, with 10 bases sitting between them. Germline-derived CDR1 and CDR2 are SEHNR and FQNEAQ (reference sequence). The length of the CDR3 is 13 residues. In DNA, the CDR3 is TGTGCCAGCAGCCTGGGGGGGGATTCACCCCTCCACTTT. Its protein is CASSLGGDSPLHF.

V is TRBV4-1 and J is TRBJ2-3, with 12 nucleotides matching TRBD2. V trimming: 1 base; J trimming: 1 base; junction bases outside the gene matches: 3. Germline loops: CDR1 MGHRA, CDR2 YSYEKL. The CDR3 sequence is 17 residues long. The CDR3 DNA reads as TGCGCCAGCAGCCAAGGACTAGCGGGGGCACGCACAGATACGCAGTATTTT. Protein: CASSQGLAGARTDTQYF.

The chain combines TRBV3-1 (or the pseudogene TRBV3-2) with TRBJ1-6, with D tentatively TRBD1 (5 bases). V gave up 4 bases and J gave up 5 bases, with 9 bases separating them. Germline CDR1 LGHDT, CDR2 YNNKEL (reference sequence). The CDR3 covers 14 residues. The CDR3 nucleotides read TGTGCCAGCAGCCCCGGACAAAATAATTCACCCCTCCACTTT. This encodes CASSPGQNNSPLHF.

The rearrangement links TRBV5-4 to TRBJ1-1; D is ambiguous. The CDR3 sequence is 13 residues long. The germline V and J ends were trimmed by 3 bases and 5 bases, with 11 bases remaining between them. Germline V gives CDR1 SGHNT, CDR2 YYREEE (reference sequence). CDR3 coding DNA: TGTGCCAGCAGCTCGCAACCGGGGACTGAAGCTTTCTTT. This gives the protein CASSSQPGTEAFF.

The chain combines TRBV19 with TRBJ2-2; 7 positions match TRBD1. Germline V gene lookup returns CDR1 LNHDA and CDR2 SQIVND (reference sequence). The CDR3 length is 15 residues. V lost 4 bases and J lost 2; bases outside the gene matches: 4. CDR3 nucleotides: TGTGCCAGTAGTAGGGGACAGACTAACACCGGGGAGCTGTTTTTT. It yields the protein CASSRGQTNTGELFF.

The sample holds a few counts of this clone. J is TRBJ2-7 and V is TRBV28; a weak D match, TRBD1 (6 bases). The length of the CDR3 is 15 residues. Germline CDR1 reads MDHEN; CDR2 reads SYDVKM. Trimming pared 7 bases from V and 3 bases from J, leaving 19 bases between. CDR3 region: CASIDSGTKNYEQYF. CDR3 DNA: TGTGCCAGCATAGACTCCGGGACAAAGAACTACGAGCAGTACTTC.